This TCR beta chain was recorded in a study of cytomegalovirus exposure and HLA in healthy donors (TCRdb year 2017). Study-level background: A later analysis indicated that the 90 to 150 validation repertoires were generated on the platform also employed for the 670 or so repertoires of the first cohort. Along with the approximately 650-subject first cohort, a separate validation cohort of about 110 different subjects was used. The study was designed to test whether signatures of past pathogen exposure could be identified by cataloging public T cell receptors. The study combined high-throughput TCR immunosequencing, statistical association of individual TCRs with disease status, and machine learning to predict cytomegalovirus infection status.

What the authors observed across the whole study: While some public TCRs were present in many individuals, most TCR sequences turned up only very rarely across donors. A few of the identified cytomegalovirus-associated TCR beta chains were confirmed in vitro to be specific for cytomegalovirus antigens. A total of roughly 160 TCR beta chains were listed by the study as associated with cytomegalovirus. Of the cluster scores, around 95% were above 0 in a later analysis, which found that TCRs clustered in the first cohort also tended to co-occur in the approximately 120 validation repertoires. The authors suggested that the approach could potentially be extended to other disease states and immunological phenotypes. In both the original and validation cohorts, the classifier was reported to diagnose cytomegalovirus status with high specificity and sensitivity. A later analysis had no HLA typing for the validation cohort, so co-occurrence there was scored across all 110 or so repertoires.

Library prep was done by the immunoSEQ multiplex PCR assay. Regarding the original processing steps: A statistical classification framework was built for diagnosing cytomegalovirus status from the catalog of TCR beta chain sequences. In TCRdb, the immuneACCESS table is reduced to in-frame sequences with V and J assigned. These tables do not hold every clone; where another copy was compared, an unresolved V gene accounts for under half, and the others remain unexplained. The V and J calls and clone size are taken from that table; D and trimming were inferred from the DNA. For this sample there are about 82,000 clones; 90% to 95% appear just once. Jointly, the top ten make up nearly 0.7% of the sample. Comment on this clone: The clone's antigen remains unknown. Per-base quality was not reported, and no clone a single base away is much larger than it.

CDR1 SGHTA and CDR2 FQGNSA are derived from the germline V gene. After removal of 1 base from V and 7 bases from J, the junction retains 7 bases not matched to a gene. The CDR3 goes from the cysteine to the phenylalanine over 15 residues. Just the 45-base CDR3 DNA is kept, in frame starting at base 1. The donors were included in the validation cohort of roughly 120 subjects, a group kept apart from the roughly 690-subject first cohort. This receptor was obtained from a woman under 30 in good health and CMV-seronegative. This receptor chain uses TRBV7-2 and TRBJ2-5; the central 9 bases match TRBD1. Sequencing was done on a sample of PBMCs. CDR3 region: CASSLEHRGRGTQYF. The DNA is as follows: TGTGCCAGCAGCTTAGAGCACAGGGGGCGCGGGACCCAGTACTTC.